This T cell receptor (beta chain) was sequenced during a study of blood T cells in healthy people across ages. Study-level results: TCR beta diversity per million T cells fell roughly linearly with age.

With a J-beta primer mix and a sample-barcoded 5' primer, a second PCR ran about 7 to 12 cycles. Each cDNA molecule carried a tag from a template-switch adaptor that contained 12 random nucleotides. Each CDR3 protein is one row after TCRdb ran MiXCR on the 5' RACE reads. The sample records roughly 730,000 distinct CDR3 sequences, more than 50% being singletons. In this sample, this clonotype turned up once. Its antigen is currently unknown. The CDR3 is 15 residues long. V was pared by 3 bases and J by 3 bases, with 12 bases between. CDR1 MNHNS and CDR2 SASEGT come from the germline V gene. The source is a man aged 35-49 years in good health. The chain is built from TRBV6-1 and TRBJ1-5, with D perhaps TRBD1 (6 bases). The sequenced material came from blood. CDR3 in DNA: TGTGCCAGCAGTGAGTTGGGGGCTTTCAATCAGCCCCAGCATTTT. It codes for CASSELGAFNQPQHF.